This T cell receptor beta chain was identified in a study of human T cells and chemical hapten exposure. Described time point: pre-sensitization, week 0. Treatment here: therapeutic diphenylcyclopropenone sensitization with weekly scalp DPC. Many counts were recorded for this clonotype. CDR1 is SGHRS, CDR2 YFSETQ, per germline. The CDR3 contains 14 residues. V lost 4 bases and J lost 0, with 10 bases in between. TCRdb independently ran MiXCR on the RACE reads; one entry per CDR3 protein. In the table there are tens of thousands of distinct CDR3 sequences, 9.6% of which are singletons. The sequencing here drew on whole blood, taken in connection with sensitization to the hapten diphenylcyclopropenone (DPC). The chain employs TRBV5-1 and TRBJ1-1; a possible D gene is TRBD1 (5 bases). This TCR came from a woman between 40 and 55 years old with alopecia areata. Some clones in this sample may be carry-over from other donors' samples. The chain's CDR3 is CASSVGVMNTEAFF. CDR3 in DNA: TGCGCCAGCAGCGTAGGGGTGATGAACACTGAAGCTTTCTTT. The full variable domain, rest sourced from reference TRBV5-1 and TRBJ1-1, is KAGVTQTPRYLIKTRGQQVTLSCSPISGHRSVSWYQQTPGQGLQFLFEYFSETQRNKGNFPGRFSGRQFSNSRSEMNVSTLELGDSALYLCASSVGVMNTEAFFGQGTRLTVV.